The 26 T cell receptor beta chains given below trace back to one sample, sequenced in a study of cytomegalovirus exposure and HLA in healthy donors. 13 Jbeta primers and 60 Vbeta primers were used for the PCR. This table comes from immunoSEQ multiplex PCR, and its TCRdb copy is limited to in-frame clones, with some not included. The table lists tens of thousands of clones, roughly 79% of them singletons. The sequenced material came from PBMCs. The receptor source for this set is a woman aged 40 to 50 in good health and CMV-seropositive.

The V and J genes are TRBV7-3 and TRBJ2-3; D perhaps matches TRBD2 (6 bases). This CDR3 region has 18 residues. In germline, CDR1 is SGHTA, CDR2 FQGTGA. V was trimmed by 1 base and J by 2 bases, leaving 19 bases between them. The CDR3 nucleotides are TGTGCCAGCAGCTTAATACCCCCAGGCGCGGGGTACACAGATACGCAGTATTTT. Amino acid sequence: CASSLIPPGAGYTDTQYF.

The CDR3 DNA is TGTGCCTGGAGTCCCCCAGGGCTGGGTGAAAAACTGTTTTTT. Its translation: CAWSPPGLGEKLFF. The chain combines TRBV30 with TRBJ1-4; D is perhaps TRBD1 (5 bases). The length of the CDR3 is 14 residues. Germline V gene sequence: CDR1 GTSNPN, CDR2 SVGIG (reference sequence). The germline V and J ends were trimmed by 2 bases and 7 bases, with 14 bases remaining between them.

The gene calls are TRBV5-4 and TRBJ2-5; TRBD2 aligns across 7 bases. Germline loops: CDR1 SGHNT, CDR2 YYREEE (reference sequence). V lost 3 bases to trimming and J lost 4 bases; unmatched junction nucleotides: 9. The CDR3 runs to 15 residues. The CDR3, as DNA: TGTGCCAGCAGCTCGGGCCGGGACTACTTAGAGACCCAGTACTTC. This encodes CASSSGRDYLETQYF.

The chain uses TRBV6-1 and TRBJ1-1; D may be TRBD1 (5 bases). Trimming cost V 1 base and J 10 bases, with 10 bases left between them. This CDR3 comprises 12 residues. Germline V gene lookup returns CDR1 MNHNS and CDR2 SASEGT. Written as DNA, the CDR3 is TGTGCCAGCAGTGAAGGTACAGGTTTAGCTTTCTTT. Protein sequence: CASSEGTGLAFF.

CDR3: CAWSSPAEGRRNTEAFF. The CDR3 DNA follows: TGTGCCTGGAGCTCCCCGGCGGAGGGGCGTAGGAACACTGAAGCTTTCTTT. This chain links TRBV30 with TRBJ1-1; perhaps TRBD1 as D (5 bases). This CDR3 has 17 residues. Germline lookup yields CDR1 GTSNPN and CDR2 SVGIG (reference sequence). The germline V and J ends were trimmed by 3 bases and 1 base, with 21 bases remaining between them.

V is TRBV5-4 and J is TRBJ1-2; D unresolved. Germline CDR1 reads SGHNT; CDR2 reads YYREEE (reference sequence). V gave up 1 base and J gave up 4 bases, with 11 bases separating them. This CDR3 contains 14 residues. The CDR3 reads CASSLFPASYGYTF. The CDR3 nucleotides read TGTGCCAGCAGCTTGTTTCCAGCGAGCTATGGCTACACCTTC.

This chain's CDR3 is CASSDPPLAGVYNEQFF. CDR3 bases: TGTGCCAGCAGCGACCCCCCACTAGCGGGAGTATACAATGAGCAGTTCTTC. The rearrangement uses TRBV9 and TRBJ2-1; 11 nucleotides agree with TRBD2. With 3 bases clipped from V and 4 bases from J, the junction kept 9 bases outside the gene matches. The CDR3 runs 17 residues. CDR1 is SGDLS and CDR2 is YYNGEE in the germline V gene.

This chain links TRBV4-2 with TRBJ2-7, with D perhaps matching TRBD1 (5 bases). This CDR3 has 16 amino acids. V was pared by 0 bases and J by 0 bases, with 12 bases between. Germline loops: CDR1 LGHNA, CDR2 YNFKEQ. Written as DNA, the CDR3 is TGTGCCAGCAGCCAAGATGTGGGGCGCGACTCCTACGAGCAGTACTTC. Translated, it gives CASSQDVGRDSYEQYF.

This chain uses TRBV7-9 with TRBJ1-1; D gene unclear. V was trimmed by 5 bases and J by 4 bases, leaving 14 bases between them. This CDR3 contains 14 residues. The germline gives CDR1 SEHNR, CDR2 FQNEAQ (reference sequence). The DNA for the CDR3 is TGTGCCAGCAGCACAAGTGGGCGGGGCACTGAAGCTTTCTTT. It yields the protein CASSTSGRGTEAFF. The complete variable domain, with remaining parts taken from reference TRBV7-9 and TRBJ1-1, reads DTGVSQNPRHKITKRGQNVTFRCDPISEHNRLYWYRQTLGQGPEFLTYFQNEAQLEKSRLLSDRFSAERPKGSFSTLEIQRTEQGDSAMYLCASSTSGRGTEAFFGQGTRLTVV.

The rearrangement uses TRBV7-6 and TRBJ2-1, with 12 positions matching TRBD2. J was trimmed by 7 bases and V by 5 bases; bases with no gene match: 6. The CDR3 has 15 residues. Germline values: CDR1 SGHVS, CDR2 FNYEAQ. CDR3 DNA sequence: TGTGCCAGCAGCATTCTAGCGGGAGGGTTTAATGAGCAGTTCTTC. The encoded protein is CASSILAGGFNEQFF. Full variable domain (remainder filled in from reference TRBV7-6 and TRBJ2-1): GAGVSQSPRYKVTKRGQDVALRCDPISGHVSLYWYRQALGQGPEFLTYFNYEAQQDKSGLPNDRFSAERPEGSISTLTIQRTEQRDSAMYRCASSILAGGFNEQFFGPGTRLTVL.

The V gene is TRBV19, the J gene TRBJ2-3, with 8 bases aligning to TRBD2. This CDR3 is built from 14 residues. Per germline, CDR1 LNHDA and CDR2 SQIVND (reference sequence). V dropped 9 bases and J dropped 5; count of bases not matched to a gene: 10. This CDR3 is CASQGSGRGDTQYF. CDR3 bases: TGTGCCAGCCAGGGGAGCGGGAGAGGAGATACGCAGTATTTT.

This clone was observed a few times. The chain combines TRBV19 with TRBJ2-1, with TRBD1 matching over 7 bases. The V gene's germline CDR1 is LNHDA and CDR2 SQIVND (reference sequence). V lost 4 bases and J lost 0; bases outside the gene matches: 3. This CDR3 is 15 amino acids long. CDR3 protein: CASSTDRSSYNEQFF. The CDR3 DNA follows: TGTGCCAGTAGTACGGACAGGTCCTCCTACAATGAGCAGTTCTTC.

The CDR3, as DNA: TGTGCCAGCAACCGGGACAGGGGGCTCAATGAGCAGTTCTTC. Residues: CASNRDRGLNEQFF. V is TRBV2 and J is TRBJ2-1; 12 nucleotides align to TRBD1. Germline V gene data show CDR1 as SNHLY and CDR2 as FYNNEI. With 7 bases clipped from V and 6 bases from J, the junction kept 4 bases outside the gene matches. This CDR3 spans 14 amino acids.

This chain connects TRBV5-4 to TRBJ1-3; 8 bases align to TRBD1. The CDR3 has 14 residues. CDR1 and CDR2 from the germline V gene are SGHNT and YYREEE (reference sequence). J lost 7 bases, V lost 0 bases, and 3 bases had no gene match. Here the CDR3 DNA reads TGTGCCAGCAGCTTGGACAGGGGGTACAACACCATATATTTT. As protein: CASSLDRGYNTIYF.

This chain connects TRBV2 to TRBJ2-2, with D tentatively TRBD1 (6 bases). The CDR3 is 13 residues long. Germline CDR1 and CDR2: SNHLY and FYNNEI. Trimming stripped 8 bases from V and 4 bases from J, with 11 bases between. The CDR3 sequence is CASLRGSTGELFF. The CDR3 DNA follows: TGTGCCAGCTTGAGGGGGAGCACCGGGGAGCTGTTTTTT.

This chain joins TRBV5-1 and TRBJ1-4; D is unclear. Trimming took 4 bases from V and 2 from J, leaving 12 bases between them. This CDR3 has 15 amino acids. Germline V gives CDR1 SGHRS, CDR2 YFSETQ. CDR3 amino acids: CASSVGRGTNEKLFF. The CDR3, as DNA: TGCGCCAGCAGCGTGGGGAGAGGCACTAATGAAAAACTGTTTTTT.

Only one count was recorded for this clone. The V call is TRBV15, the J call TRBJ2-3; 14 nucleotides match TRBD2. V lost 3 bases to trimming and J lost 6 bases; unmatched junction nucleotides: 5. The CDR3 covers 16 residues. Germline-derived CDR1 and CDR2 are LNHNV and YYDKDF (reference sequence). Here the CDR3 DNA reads TGTGCCACCAGCAGGGCCGGGACTAGCGGGGGTGATACGCAGTATTTT. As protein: CATSRAGTSGGDTQYF. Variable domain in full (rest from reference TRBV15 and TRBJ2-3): DAMVIQNPRYQVTQFGKPVTLSCSQTLNHNVMYWYQQKSSQAPKLLFHYYDKDFNNEADTPDNFQSRRPNTSFCFLDIRSPGLGDTAMYLCATSRAGTSGGDTQYFGPGTRLTVL.

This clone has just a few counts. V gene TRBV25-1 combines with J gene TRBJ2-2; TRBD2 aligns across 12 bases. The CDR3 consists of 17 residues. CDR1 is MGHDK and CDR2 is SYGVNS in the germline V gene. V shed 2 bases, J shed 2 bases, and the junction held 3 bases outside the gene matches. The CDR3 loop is CASSELAGGANTGELFF. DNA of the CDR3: TGTGCCAGCAGTGAACTAGCGGGAGGGGCTAACACCGGGGAGCTGTTTTTT. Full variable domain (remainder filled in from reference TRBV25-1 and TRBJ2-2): EADIYQTPRYLVIGTGKKITLECSQTMGHDKMYWYQQDPGMELHLIHYSYGVNSTEKGDLSSESTVSRIRTEHFPLTLESARPSHTSQYLCASSELAGGANTGELFFGEGSRLTVL.

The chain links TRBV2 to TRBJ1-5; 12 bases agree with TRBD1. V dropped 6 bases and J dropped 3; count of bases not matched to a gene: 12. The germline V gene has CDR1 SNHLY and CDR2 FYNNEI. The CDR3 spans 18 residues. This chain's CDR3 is CASRGGTGGPNPNQPQHF. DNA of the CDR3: TGTGCCAGCAGGGGAGGGACAGGGGGCCCCAACCCCAATCAGCCCCAGCATTTT.

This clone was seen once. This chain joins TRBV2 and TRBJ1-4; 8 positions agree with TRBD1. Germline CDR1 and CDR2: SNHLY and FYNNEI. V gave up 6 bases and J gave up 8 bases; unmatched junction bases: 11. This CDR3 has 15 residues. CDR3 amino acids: CASRQGAGVGEKLFF. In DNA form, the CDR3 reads TGTGCCAGCAGGCAGGGGGCGGGGGTTGGCGAAAAACTGTTTTTT.

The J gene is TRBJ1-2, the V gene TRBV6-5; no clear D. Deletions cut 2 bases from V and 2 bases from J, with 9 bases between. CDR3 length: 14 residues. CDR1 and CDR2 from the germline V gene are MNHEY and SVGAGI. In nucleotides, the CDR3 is TGTGCCAGCAGTTACGATGGCAAAAACTATGGCTACACCTTC. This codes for CASSYDGKNYGYTF.

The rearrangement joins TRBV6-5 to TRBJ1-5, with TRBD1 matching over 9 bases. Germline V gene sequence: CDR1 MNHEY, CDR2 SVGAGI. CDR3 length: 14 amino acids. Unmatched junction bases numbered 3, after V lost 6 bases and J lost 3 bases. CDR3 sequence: CASRRTGVNQPQHF. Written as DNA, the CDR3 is TGTGCCAGCAGGCGGACAGGGGTCAATCAGCCCCAGCATTTT.

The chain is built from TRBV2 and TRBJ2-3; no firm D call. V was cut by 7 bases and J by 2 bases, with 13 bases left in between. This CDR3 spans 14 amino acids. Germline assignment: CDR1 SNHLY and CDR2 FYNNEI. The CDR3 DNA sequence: TGTGCCAGCACCCCTATAAATCCCACAGATACGCAGTATTTT. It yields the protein CASTPINPTDTQYF.

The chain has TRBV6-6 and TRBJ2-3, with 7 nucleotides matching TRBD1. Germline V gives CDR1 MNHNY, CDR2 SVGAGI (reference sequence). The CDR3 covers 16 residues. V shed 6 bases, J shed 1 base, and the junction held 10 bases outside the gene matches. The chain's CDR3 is CASSRQGGQRTDTQYF. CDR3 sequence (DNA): TGTGCCAGCAGCCGTCAAGGGGGACAGCGCACAGATACGCAGTATTTT.

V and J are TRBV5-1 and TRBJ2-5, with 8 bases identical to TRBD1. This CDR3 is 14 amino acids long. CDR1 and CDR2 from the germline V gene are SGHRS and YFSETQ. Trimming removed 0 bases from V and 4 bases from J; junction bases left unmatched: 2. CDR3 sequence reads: CASSLGQGRETQYF. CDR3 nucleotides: TGCGCCAGCAGCTTGGGACAGGGGAGAGAGACCCAGTACTTC.

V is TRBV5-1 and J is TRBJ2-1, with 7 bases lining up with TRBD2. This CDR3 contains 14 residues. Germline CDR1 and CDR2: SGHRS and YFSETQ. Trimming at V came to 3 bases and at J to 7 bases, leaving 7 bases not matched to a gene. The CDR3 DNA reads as TGCGCCAGCAGCTACGTTGGGGGGGGGAATGAGCAGTTCTTC. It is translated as CASSYVGGGNEQFF.